This TCR beta chain comes out of a study of cytomegalovirus exposure and HLA in healthy donors. The PCR had 60 Vbeta and 13 Jbeta primers. Clones were sequenced by immunoSEQ multiplex PCR, and TCRdb holds only the in-frame ones, with some missing. The sample shows about 160,000 clones, 75% to 80% of them seen only once. Trimming stripped 2 bases from V and 0 bases from J, with 17 bases between. Per the germline V gene, CDR1 is SGHDT and CDR2 is YYEEEE. The CDR3 contains 17 residues. This clone came up a few times. The sequenced sample consisted of PBMCs. V and J are TRBV5-6 and TRBJ1-2; possibly TRBD1 for D (6 bases). The TCR sequence derives from a woman aged 50 to 60 in good health and CMV-seropositive. This chain's CDR3 is CASSFRGRGKTNYGYTF. In nucleotides, the CDR3 is TGTGCCAGCAGCTTTAGGGGCAGGGGTAAGACTAACTATGGCTACACCTTC.